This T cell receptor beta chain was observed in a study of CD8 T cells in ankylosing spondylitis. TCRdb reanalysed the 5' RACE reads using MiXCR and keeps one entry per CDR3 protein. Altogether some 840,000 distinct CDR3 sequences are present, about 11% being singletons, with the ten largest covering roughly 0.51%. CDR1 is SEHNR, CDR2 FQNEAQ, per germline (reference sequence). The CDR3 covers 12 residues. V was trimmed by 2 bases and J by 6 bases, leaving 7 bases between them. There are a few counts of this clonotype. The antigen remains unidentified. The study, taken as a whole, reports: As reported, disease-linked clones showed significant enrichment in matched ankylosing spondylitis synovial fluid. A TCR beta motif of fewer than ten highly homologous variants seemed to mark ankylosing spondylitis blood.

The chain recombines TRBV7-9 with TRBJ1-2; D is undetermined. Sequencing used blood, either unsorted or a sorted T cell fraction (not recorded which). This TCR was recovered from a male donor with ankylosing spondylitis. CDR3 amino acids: CASSLSTDGYTF. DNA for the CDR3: TGTGCCAGCAGCTTATCCACGGATGGCTACACCTTC.